The clone carrying this T cell receptor (beta chain) has just one count. The sample belongs to a study of blood T cell repertoires in COVID-19. Study-level information: PBMCs, B-cell-depleted T cells, or T cells provided the cDNA or gDNA that made up the material.

Per the original data handling: Estimation of nucleated cell counts was performed using reference gene primer amplification. Libraries were prepared by immunoSEQ multiplex PCR; TCRdb keeps only in-frame clonotypes and omits some of them. V, J and clone size are taken as reported in that table, and D and trimming were inferred from the DNA itself. The sample contains roughly 81,000 clones, approximately 90% of which appear only once. Germline lookup yields CDR1 KGHDR and CDR2 SFDVKD. Trimming took 5 bases from V and 0 from J; bases not matched to a gene: 26. The CDR3 extends over 23 amino acids. The sample was peripheral blood. The origin of this receptor is a man in his 70s with active or convalescent COVID-19. The chain employs TRBV24-1 and TRBJ1-3, with 8 bases that match TRBD1. The chain's CDR3 is CATSGSHRGMWFTEGGSGNTIYF. CDR3 in DNA: TGTGCCACCAGTGGGAGCCACAGGGGGATGTGGTTTACTGAAGGGGGCTCTGGAAACACCATATATTTT.